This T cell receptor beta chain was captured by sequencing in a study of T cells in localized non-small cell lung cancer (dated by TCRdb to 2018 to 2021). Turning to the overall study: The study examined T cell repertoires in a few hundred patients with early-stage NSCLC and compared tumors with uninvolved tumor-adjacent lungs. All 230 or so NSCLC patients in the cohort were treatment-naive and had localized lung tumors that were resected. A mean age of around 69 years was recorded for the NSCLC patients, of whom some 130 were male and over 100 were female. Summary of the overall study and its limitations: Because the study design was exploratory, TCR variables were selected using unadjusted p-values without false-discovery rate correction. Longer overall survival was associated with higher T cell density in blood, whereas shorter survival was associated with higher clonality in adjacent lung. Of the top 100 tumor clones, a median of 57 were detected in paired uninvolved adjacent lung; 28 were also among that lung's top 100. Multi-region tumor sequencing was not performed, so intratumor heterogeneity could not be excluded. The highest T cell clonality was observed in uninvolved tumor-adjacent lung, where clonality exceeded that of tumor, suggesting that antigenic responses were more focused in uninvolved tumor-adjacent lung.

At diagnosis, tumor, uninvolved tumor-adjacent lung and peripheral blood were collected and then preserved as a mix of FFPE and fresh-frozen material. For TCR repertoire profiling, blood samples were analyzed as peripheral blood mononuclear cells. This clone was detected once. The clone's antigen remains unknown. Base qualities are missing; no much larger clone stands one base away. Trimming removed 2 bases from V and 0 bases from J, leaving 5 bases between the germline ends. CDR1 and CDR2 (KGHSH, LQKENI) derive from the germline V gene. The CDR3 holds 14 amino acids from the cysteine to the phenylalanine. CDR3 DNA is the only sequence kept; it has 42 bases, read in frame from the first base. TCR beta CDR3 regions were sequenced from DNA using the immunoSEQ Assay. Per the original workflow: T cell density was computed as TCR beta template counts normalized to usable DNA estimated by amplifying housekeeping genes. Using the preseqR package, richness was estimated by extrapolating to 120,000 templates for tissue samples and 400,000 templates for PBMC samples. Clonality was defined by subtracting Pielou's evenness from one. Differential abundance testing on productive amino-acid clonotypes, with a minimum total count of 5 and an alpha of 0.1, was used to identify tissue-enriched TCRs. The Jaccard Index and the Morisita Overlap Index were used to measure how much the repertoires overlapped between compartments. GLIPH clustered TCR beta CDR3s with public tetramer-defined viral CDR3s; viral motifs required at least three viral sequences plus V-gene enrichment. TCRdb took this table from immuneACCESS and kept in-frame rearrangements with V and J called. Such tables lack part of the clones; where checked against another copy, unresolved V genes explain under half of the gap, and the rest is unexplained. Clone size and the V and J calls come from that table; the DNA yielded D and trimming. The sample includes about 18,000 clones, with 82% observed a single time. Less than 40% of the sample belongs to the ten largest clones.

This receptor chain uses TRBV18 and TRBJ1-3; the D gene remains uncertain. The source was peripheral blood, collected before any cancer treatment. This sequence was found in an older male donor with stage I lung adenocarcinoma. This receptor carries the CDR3 CASSPASSGNTIYF. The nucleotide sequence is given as TGTGCCAGCTCACCAGCCAGCTCTGGAAACACCATATATTTT.